Sequencing of this T cell receptor (beta chain) was carried out in a study of T-cell memory formation after mild COVID-19. Worth noting for this clonotype: What it binds is unknown.

V gave up 0 bases and J gave up 5 bases; unmatched junction bases: 6. The CDR3 is made up of 16 amino acids. Germline V gives CDR1 MDHEN, CDR2 SYDVKM. After 5'RACE with constant-segment primers, TCR alpha and TCR beta cDNA libraries carrying sample barcodes and UMIs were obtained. TCRdb ran MiXCR on the 5' RACE reads and lists one entry per CDR3 protein. Among just under 350,000 distinct CDR3 sequences listed, 13% were seen once. Overall study results and limits: CM and EM subsets held most contracting CD4+ clones; EMRA held CD8+ ones. CD4/CD8 balance characterized clones contracting day 15 to 85, and CD4+ skew characterized later expanders.

This sequence joins TRBV28 and TRBJ2-5; 10 bases match TRBD1. This sequence originates from a man younger than 35 who had mild COVID-19 (a few samples of this study predate the infection). Cell type and time point are not known. Sequences were obtained from PBMCs or a T cell subset sorted from them (not recorded which). CDR3 residues: CASSLWGTGVRETQYF. The CDR3 DNA is TGTGCCAGCAGTTTATGGGGGACAGGGGTCCGGGAGACCCAGTACTTC.